This T cell receptor (beta chain) was retrieved from a study of blood T cells in healthy people across ages. The CDR3 contains 13 residues. CDR1 is SGHAT, CDR2 FQNNGV, per germline. Together with a sample-barcoded 5' primer, a J-beta primer mix was included in a second PCR lasting about 7 to 11 cycles. MiXCR, run by TCRdb on the 5' RACE reads, gives a single entry per CDR3 protein. The sample lists 750,000 to 1,000,000 distinct CDR3 sequences, almost 30% occurring once. Turning to this clonotype: The junction and the germline gene differ at one end; a read error may be behind it.

The same sample was also used in a study of T cells of mothers and their children.

The TCR originated in a woman aged 40 to 55 in good health. This chain joins TRBV11-2 and TRBJ2-1; 9 bases agree with TRBD1. Sequencing was done on a sample of blood. As DNA, the CDR3 is TGTGCCGGCAGACAGGGGGTCTACAATGAGCAGTTCTTC. Its protein product is CAGRQGVYNEQFF.